This TCR beta chain stems from a study of blood T cells in healthy people across ages. The study, taken as a whole, reports: TCR beta diversity per million T cells fell roughly linearly with age.

Russia was home to the donors, healthy Caucasian individuals aged roughly 6 to 100. A second PCR of about 6 to 12 cycles used a sample-barcoded 5' primer and a J-beta primer mix. Each cDNA molecule was tagged by a template-switch adaptor with 12 random nucleotides. TCRdb recomputed calls from the 5' RACE reads with MiXCR, one row per CDR3 protein. The sample records 1.5 million to 2 million distinct CDR3 sequences, about 50% being singletons. With respect to this clonotype: What it recognizes is unknown.

The sample comprised blood. The sequence was collected from a woman aged 40 to 50 in good health.

CDR3: CASSQEQALPYEQYF. The DNA of the CDR3 is TGCGCCAGCAGCCAAGAACAGGCTTTACCCTACGAGCAGTACTTC. This rearrangement joins TRBV4-3 to TRBJ2-7; tentative D call: TRBD1 (5 bases). The CDR3 covers 15 residues. Germline loops: CDR1 LGHNA, CDR2 YSLEER. The V end was cut by 0 bases, the J end by 2 bases, with 11 bases between.